A single sample is the source of the 24 T cell receptor beta chains below, sequenced in a study of cytomegalovirus exposure and HLA in healthy donors. The PCR made use of 60 Vbeta and 13 Jbeta primers. This table comes from immunoSEQ multiplex PCR, and its TCRdb copy is limited to in-frame clones, with some not included. The sample carries some 81,000 clones, 73% recorded once. Sequences were obtained from PBMCs. The receptors derive from a woman aged 40 to 50 in good health and CMV-seropositive.

This chain joins TRBV30 and TRBJ1-5; 8 bases line up with TRBD1. CDR3 length: 17 residues. Trimming removed 4 bases from V and 3 bases from J; junction bases left unmatched: 14. The germline V gene encodes CDR1 GTSNPN and CDR2 SVGIG (reference sequence). The CDR3 loop is CAWTRTGWSLFNQPQHF. In DNA form, the CDR3 reads TGTGCCTGGACCCGGACAGGGTGGTCCCTCTTCAATCAGCCCCAGCATTTT.

This CDR3 reads CASSQGSAAGGYNEQFF. The CDR3 nucleotides are TGCGCCAGCAGCCAAGGCTCGGCGGCGGGGGGATACAATGAGCAGTTCTTC. The rearrangement joins TRBV4-3 to TRBJ2-1; 8 bases agree with TRBD2. The CDR3 has 17 amino acids. Germline-derived CDR1 and CDR2 are LGHNA and YSLEER. Losses at the gene ends were 1 base for V and 4 bases for J; bases not matched to a gene: 9.

The chain carries TRBV29-1 and TRBJ2-7, with 8 nucleotides matching TRBD1. There are 16 residues in the CDR3. Germline V gives CDR1 SQVTM, CDR2 ANQGSEA. The V segment lost 1 base and the J segment 7 bases; nucleotides outside the gene matches: 15. CDR3 bases: TGCAGCGTTGAAGCAAGGACAGGGTCCCACCGGCGTGAGCAGTACTTC. Protein product: CSVEARTGSHRREQYF.

The chain links TRBV6-5 to TRBJ2-1, with D possibly matching TRBD1 (6 bases). The CDR3 runs to 16 residues. With 4 bases removed from V and 2 bases from J, the gap between germline ends came to 15 bases. Germline lookup yields CDR1 MNHEY and CDR2 SVGAGI. This CDR3 reads CASSLTGTHTYNEQFF. CDR3 nucleotides: TGTGCCAGCAGTTTAACCGGGACACACACCTACAATGAGCAGTTCTTC.

The chain recombines TRBV7-2 with TRBJ2-2, with TRBD1 matching over 7 bases. The CDR3 is 17 amino acids. V lost 2 bases, J lost 4 bases, and 10 bases stayed unmatched. CDR1 is SGHTA, CDR2 FQGNSA, per germline. The CDR3 DNA follows: TGTGCCAGCAGCTTACTCAGACAGGGCCCCCTCACCGGGGAGCTGTTTTTT. It is translated as CASSLLRQGPLTGELFF.

The DNA for the CDR3 is TGTGCCAGTAGTAGCCCGTGGTATGAGGACTATGGCTACACCTTC. This encodes CASSSPWYEDYGYTF. The chain recombines TRBV19 with TRBJ1-2; no clear D gene. The CDR3 contains 15 residues. Germline values: CDR1 LNHDA, CDR2 SQIVND (reference sequence). Trimming took off 4 bases at V and 3 bases at J, with 15 bases between the two ends.

This clone was seen only a few times. The CDR3 loop is CASSLTSSSYEQYF. CDR3 DNA: TGTGCCAGCAGCTTAACTAGCAGTTCCTACGAGCAGTACTTC. V and J are TRBV5-4 and TRBJ2-7, with D tentatively TRBD2 (6 bases). Between the trimmed V and J ends, which lost 2 bases and 1 base, there was a span of 10 bases. CDR1 and CDR2 (germline): SGHNT, YYREEE (reference sequence). This CDR3 region has 14 residues.

This clone was detected a few times. Other DNA variants within this sample encode the same CDR3. The V gene is TRBV5-6, the J gene TRBJ1-1; 11 nucleotides agree with TRBD1. Germline CDR1 SGHDT, CDR2 YYEEEE. The CDR3 is 16 residues long. The CDR3, as DNA: TGTGTCAGTAGCTTGTTCGGGACAGGGGGTTACACTGAAGCTTTCTTT. Amino acid sequence: CVSSLFGTGGYTEAFF.

The chain employs TRBV4-2 and TRBJ2-2; TRBD2 is a possible D gene (6 bases). The V and J ends lost 0 bases and 1 base respectively, with 12 bases between them. The germline V gene encodes CDR1 LGHNA and CDR2 YNFKEQ. The CDR3 has 17 amino acids. As DNA, the CDR3 is TGTGCCAGCAGCCAAGATGGTTGGGGACTGAACACCGGGGAGCTGTTTTTT. Protein sequence: CASSQDGWGLNTGELFF.

This chain links TRBV7-2 with TRBJ1-1, with D tentatively TRBD1 (5 bases). Trimming shortened V by 4 bases and J by 3 bases, and 12 bases separated the two germline ends. CDR1 and CDR2 (germline): SGHTA, FQGNSA. This CDR3 region has 14 residues. Here the CDR3 DNA reads TGTGCCAGCAGCTCGAGAACAGGTTACACTGAAGCTTTCTTT. Protein: CASSSRTGYTEAFF.

V and J are TRBV7-2 and TRBJ1-5; 8 nucleotides agree with TRBD1. The J segment lost 6 bases and the V segment lost 1 base, leaving 5 bases of the junction unmatched. In germline, CDR1 is SGHTA, CDR2 FQGNSA. The CDR3 contains 15 residues. The CDR3: CASSLVGQGLQPQHF. The CDR3 DNA reads TGTGCCAGCAGCTTAGTCGGACAGGGTCTTCAGCCCCAGCATTTT.

J is TRBJ1-2 and V is TRBV7-2; D is perhaps TRBD1 (5 bases). The CDR3 length is 13 residues. V lost 1 base and J 6 bases, leaving 9 bases between the germline ends. CDR1 SGHTA and CDR2 FQGNSA come from the germline V gene. The CDR3 DNA is TGTGCCAGCAGCTTAGGGGGGGGGAATGGCTACACCTTC. It yields the protein CASSLGGGNGYTF.

The chain links TRBV4-3 to TRBJ2-1; TRBD2 agrees at 7 bases. This CDR3 region has 15 residues. CDR1 is LGHNA, CDR2 YSLEER, per germline. V shed 7 bases, J shed 7 bases, and the junction held 13 bases outside the gene matches. In DNA, the CDR3 is TGCGCCAGCACCCCAAGCGGGAACGGTATGAATGAGCAGTTCTTC. It codes for CASTPSGNGMNEQFF.

This clone has more than one count but fewer than ten. This chain connects TRBV29-1 to TRBJ2-7, with no clear D. The V end was cut by 0 bases, the J end by 3 bases, with 6 bases between. Germline CDR1 and CDR2: SQVTM and ANQGSEA. The CDR3 spans 12 residues. DNA of the CDR3: TGCAGCGTTGAAGATCCGGGCTACGAGCAGTACTTC. As protein: CSVEDPGYEQYF.

The V call is TRBV5-1, the J call TRBJ1-2, with 9 nucleotides matching TRBD1. CDR1 is SGHRS, CDR2 YFSETQ, per germline. V dropped 2 bases and J dropped 6; count of bases not matched to a gene: 5. CDR3 size: 14 residues. The CDR3 DNA is TGCGCCAGCAGCTTTGGGACAGGGCACGATGGCTACACCTTC. Protein sequence: CASSFGTGHDGYTF.

The rearrangement uses TRBV6-5 and TRBJ1-5, with TRBD1 matching 9 bases. The CDR3 spans 14 residues. V dropped 6 bases and J dropped 7; count of bases not matched to a gene: 7. Germline V gene sequence: CDR1 MNHEY, CDR2 SVGAGI. CDR3 sequence reads: CASRADRGGQPQHF. The DNA of the CDR3 is TGTGCCAGCAGGGCGGACAGGGGCGGCCAGCCCCAGCATTTT.

J is TRBJ1-2 and V is TRBV4-1; weak D call: TRBD1 (6 bases). Per germline, CDR1 MGHRA and CDR2 YSYEKL. V dropped 3 bases and J dropped 2 bases, with 13 bases sitting between them. This CDR3 region has 15 residues. The DNA of the CDR3 is TGCGCCAGCAGCCAGGTTACAGGGACAAACTATGGCTACACCTTC. Protein product: CASSQVTGTNYGYTF.

The chain has TRBV9 and TRBJ1-1, with D possibly TRBD1 on 6 matching bases. The CDR3 runs to 13 residues. CDR1 SGDLS and CDR2 YYNGEE come from the germline V gene. Deletions cut 0 bases from V and 7 bases from J, with 10 bases between. As DNA, the CDR3 is TGTGCCAGCAGCGTAGAAGGGGGTGGTGAAGCTTTCTTT. Protein: CASSVEGGGEAFF.

This clone was picked up a small number of times. CDR3 protein: CASSAITGLYREQYF. The CDR3 DNA follows: TGCGCCAGCAGCGCCATTACAGGGCTTTATCGCGAGCAGTACTTC. The chain carries TRBV4-1 and TRBJ2-7; the D gene is possibly TRBD1 (6 bases). The CDR3 totals 15 residues. V shed 5 bases and J shed 6 bases, with 20 bases lying between them. Germline V gene sequence: CDR1 MGHRA, CDR2 YSYEKL.

The chain uses TRBV6-5 and TRBJ2-7, with 8 bases that match TRBD2. V gave up 5 bases and J gave up 2 bases; unmatched junction bases: 8. Germline values: CDR1 MNHEY, CDR2 SVGAGI. The CDR3 has 15 residues. The CDR3 spells CASSALGSGAYEQYF. For the CDR3, the DNA is TGTGCCAGCAGTGCCCTGGGTAGCGGGGCCTACGAGCAGTACTTC.

V is TRBV7-3 and J is TRBJ1-6, with 10 bases identical to TRBD1. The CDR3 consists of 15 residues. Unmatched junction bases numbered 5, after V lost 5 bases and J lost 7 bases. The germline CDR1 and CDR2 sequences are SGHTA and FQGTGA. CDR3 residues: CASSLADRGNSPLHF. For the CDR3, the DNA is TGTGCCAGCAGCCTCGCGGACAGGGGGAATTCACCCCTCCACTTT.

The V call is TRBV6-5, the J call TRBJ1-1; D might be TRBD1 (6 bases). Trimming left V 6 bases short and J 11 bases short, with 16 bases between. Germline CDR1 and CDR2: MNHEY and SVGAGI. This CDR3 is built from 12 residues. This CDR3 reads CASSREQGMAFF. DNA of the CDR3: TGTGCCAGCAGCCGTGAACAGGGAATGGCTTTCTTT.

The chain has TRBV19 and TRBJ1-5; 7 bases fit TRBD1. J gave up 0 bases and V 4 bases, and 9 bases lay outside the gene matches. This CDR3 spans 17 amino acids. Germline V lookup: CDR1 LNHDA, CDR2 SQIVND (reference sequence). The CDR3 loop is CASSKIRDSNSNQPQHF. The CDR3 DNA is TGTGCCAGTAGTAAAATCCGGGACAGCAATAGCAATCAGCCCCAGCATTTT.

The chain uses TRBV13 and TRBJ2-1; a possible D gene is TRBD1 (6 bases). Per the germline V gene, CDR1 is PRHDT and CDR2 is FYEKMQ (reference sequence). V shed 1 base and J shed 0 bases, with 13 bases lying between them. The CDR3 spans 17 residues. The CDR3 DNA sequence: TGTGCCAGCAGCTTAGAGACAGGACTCGGCTCCTACAATGAGCAGTTCTTC. This sequence encodes CASSLETGLGSYNEQFF.